These T cell receptor beta chains were read from a single sample in a study of blood T cell repertoires in COVID-19. Using immunoSEQ multiplex PCR, the repertoire was profiled, and TCRdb retains in-frame clones only, with some absent. The repertoire has about 68,000 clones, less than 90% of them found once; the top ten carry 6.3%. Sequencing was performed on peripheral blood. The source is a man older than 75 with COVID-19, enrolled during active disease. The CDR3 runs from the conserved cysteine through the conserved F or W. A D gene is named only where the DNA matches it firmly. Some rows have no size entry. The others give once, few or many, or a class for an expanded clone.

j_call	d_call	v_call	clone_size	cdr3_nt	cdr3_aa
TRBJ2-7	-	TRBV9	-	TGTGCCAGCAGCCCCCACGAGCTTCCTTCCTACGAGCAGTACTTC	CASSPHELPSYEQYF
TRBJ2-7	-	TRBV5-4	-	TGTGCCAGCAGTCCTGGGGGGGCCTCCTACGAGCAGTACTTC	CASSPGGASYEQYF
TRBJ1-1	TRBD1	TRBV25-1	-	TGTGCCAGCAGTGGCCGGGACAGGGGGTTTAGGAACACTGAAGCTTTCTTT	CASSGRDRGFRNTEAFF
TRBJ2-3	TRBD2	TRBV15	once	TGTGCCACCAGCAGAGGGGGACTAGCGTCAGATACGCAGTATTTT	CATSRGGLASDTQYF
TRBJ1-2	-	TRBV6-5	-	TGTGCCAGCAGTTACACGACTCCTGGCTACACCTTC	CASSYTTPGYTF
TRBJ1-6	TRBD1	TRBV5-1	-	TGCGCCAGCAGCCCCGGGACAGGAAGTAATTCACCCCTCCACTTT	CASSPGTGSNSPLHF
TRBJ2-2	TRBD1	TRBV28	-	TGTGCCAGCAGTTTCCCCGGACAGGGGGGAACCCAGGGGGGGGAGCTGTTTTTT	CASSFPGQGGTQGGELFF
TRBJ2-5	-	TRBV9	-	TGTGCCAGCAGCGCCGGTAGAGGAAGGCACCAAGAGACCCAGTACTTC	CASSAGRGRHQETQYF
TRBJ2-7	TRBD1	TRBV5-6	once	TGTGCCAGCAGCTCCAAAGGACAGGGCCACTACGAGCAGTACTTC	CASSSKGQGHYEQYF
TRBJ1-6	TRBD1	TRBV7-6	-	TGTGCCAGCAGTCGGACAGGGGGCGTCAAGAGTTCACCCCTCCACTTT	CASSRTGGVKSSPLHF